This TCR beta chain was found in a study of blood T cell repertoires in COVID-19. The method was immunoSEQ multiplex PCR; TCRdb's version includes in-frame clones alone and lacks a portion of them. The sample lists fewer than 250,000 clones; about four fifths were seen once. All enrollees were about 18 to 100 years old and from fewer than 30 US areas. Assignment of participants to cohorts was predicated upon participant-reported clinical history. The CDR3 contains 13 residues. With 3 bases removed from V and 2 bases from J, the gap between germline ends came to 7 bases. Germline assignment: CDR1 LNHDA and CDR2 SQIVND (reference sequence). This clone was seen only once.

The TCR sequence derives from a woman between 40 and 55 years old who had been exposed to COVID-19. The material sequenced was PBMCs or T cells enriched from blood (not recorded which). The chain links TRBV19 to TRBJ1-2; the D gene is possibly TRBD1 (6 bases). The CDR3 DNA reads as TGTGCCAGTAGTATGCAGGGGAACTATGGCTACACCTTC. As protein: CASSMQGNYGYTF.